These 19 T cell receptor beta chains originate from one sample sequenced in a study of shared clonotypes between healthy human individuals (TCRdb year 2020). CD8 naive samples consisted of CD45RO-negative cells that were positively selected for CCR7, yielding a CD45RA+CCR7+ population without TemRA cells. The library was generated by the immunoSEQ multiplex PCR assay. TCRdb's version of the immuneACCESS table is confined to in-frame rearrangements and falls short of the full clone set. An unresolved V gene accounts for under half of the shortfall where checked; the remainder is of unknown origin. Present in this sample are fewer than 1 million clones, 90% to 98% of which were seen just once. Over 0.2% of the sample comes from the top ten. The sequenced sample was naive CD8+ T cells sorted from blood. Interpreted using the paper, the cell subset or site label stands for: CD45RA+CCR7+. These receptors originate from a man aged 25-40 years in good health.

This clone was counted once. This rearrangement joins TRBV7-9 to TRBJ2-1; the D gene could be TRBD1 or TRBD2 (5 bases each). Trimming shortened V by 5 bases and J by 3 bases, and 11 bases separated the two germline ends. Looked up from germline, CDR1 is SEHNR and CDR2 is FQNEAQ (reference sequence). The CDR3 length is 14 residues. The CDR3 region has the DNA TGTGCCAGCAGCCCATGGGACGGCTACAATGAGCAGTTCTTC. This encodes CASSPWDGYNEQFF. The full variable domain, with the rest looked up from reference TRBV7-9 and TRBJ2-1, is DTGVSQNPRHKITKRGQNVTFRCDPISEHNRLYWYRQTLGQGPEFLTYFQNEAQLEKSRLLSDRFSAERPKGSFSTLEIQRTEQGDSAMYLCASSPWDGYNEQFFGPGTRLTVL.

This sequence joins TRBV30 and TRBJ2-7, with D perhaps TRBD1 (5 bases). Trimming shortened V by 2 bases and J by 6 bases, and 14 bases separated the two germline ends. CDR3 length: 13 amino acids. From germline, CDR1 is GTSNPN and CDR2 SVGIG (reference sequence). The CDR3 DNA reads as TGTGCCTGGAGTCCCGCGTGGGGCGCCGAGCAGTACTTC. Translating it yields CAWSPAWGAEQYF.

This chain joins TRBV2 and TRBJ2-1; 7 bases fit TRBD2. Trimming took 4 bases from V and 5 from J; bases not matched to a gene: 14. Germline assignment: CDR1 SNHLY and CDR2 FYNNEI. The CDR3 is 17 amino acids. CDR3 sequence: CASSGYREDPSNNEQFF. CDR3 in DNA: TGTGCCAGCAGTGGTTACCGGGAGGACCCTTCGAACAATGAGCAGTTCTTC.

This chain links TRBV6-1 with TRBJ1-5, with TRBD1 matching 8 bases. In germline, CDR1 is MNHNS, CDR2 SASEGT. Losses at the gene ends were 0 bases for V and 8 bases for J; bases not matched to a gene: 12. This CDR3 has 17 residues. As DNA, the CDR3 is TGTGCCAGCAGTGAAGCATTCGCAGGGGGCAGGGGGAAGCCCCAGCATTTT. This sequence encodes CASSEAFAGGRGKPQHF.

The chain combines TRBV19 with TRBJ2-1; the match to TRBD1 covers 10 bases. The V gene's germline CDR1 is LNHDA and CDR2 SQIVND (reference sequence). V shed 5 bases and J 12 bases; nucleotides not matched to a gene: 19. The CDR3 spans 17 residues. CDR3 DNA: TGTGCCAGTAGTGTACGACAGGGGGCCTCGCCCTTGAGAGGGCAGTTCTTC. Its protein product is CASSVRQGASPLRGQFF.

The CDR3 sequence is CASSPGLRGQPQHF. The DNA of the CDR3 is TGTGCCAGTAGTCCGGGACTAAGGGGTCAGCCCCAGCATTTT. This chain links TRBV19 with TRBJ1-5; TRBD1 is a possible D gene (5 bases). Trimming took off 5 bases at V and 6 bases at J, with 14 bases between the two ends. The CDR3 is 14 amino acids. Per the germline V gene, CDR1 is LNHDA and CDR2 is SQIVND (reference sequence).

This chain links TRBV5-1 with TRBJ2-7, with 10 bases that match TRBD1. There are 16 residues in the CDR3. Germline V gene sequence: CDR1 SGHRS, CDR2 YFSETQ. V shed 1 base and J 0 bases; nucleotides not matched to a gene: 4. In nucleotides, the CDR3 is TGCGCCAGCAGCTTGACCGGACAGGGGGACTCCTACGAGCAGTACTTC. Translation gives CASSLTGQGDSYEQYF. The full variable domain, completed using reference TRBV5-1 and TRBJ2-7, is KAGVTQTPRYLIKTRGQQVTLSCSPISGHRSVSWYQQTPGQGLQFLFEYFSETQRNKGNFPGRFSGRQFSNSRSEMNVSTLELGDSALYLCASSLTGQGDSYEQYFGPGTRLTVT.

CDR3 sequence: CASSTETGSGEQYF. CDR3 coding DNA: TGTGCCAGCAGCACAGAGACAGGGTCAGGCGAGCAGTACTTC. This rearrangement joins TRBV13 to TRBJ2-7; 7 nucleotides agree with TRBD1. This CDR3 region has 14 residues. Germline assignment: CDR1 PRHDT and CDR2 FYEKMQ (reference sequence). J was trimmed by 6 bases and V by 5 bases; bases with no gene match: 10.

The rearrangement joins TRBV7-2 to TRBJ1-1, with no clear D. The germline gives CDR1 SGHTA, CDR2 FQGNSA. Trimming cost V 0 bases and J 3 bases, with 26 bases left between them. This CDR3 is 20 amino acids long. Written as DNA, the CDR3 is TGTGCCAGCAGCTTAGCTCTCAACCGGGCCCTTCCCTATGAAGACACTGAAGCTTTCTTT. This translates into CASSLALNRALPYEDTEAFF.

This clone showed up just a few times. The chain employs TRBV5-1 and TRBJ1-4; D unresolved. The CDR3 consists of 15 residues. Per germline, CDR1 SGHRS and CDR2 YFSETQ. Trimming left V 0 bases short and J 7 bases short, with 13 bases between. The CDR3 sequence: CASSLALGFGEKLFF. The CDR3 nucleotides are TGCGCCAGCAGCTTGGCATTGGGATTCGGTGAAAAACTGTTTTTT.

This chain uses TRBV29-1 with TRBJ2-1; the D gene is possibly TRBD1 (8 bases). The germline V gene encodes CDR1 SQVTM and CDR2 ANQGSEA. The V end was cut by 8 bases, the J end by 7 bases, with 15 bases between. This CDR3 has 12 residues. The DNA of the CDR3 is TGCAGCATTTACAGGGGGGGGAATGAGCAGTTCTTC. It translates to CSIYRGGNEQFF.

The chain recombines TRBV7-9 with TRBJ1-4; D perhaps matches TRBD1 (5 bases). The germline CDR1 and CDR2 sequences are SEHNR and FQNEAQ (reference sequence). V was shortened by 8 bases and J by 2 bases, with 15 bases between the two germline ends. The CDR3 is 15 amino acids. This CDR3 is CASHPGGFTNEKLFF. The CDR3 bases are TGTGCCAGCCACCCCGGGGGTTTTACTAATGAAAAACTGTTTTTT.

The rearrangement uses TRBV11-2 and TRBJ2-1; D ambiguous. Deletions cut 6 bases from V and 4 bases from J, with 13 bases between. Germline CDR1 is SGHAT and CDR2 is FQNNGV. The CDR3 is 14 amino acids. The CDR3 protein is CASSLETIYNEQFF. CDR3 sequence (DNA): TGTGCCAGCAGTCTCGAAACCATTTACAATGAGCAGTTCTTC.

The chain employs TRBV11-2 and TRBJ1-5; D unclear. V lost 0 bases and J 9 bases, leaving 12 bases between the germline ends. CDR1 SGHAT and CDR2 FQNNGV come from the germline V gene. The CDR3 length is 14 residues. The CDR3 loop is CASSLDDTIRPQHF. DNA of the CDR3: TGTGCCAGCAGCTTAGATGATACGATTCGGCCCCAGCATTTT.

CDR3 amino acids: CASSPPDGTVLNEKLFF. The CDR3 nucleotides are TGTGCCAGCAGCCCCCCGGACGGGACAGTTTTAAATGAAAAACTGTTTTTT. The rearrangement joins TRBV7-2 to TRBJ1-4; TRBD1 aligns across 7 bases. V was clipped by 5 bases and J by 5 bases; unmatched bases: 14. CDR1 and CDR2 from the germline V gene are SGHTA and FQGNSA. The CDR3 loop spans 17 amino acids.

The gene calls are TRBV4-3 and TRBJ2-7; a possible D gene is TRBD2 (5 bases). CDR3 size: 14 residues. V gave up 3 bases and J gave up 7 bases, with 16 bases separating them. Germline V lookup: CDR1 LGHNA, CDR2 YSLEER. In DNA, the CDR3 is TGCGCCAGCAGCCACCTATCAGACACGGGGGAGCAGTACTTC. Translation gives CASSHLSDTGEQYF.

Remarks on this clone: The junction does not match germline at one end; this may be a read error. CDR3 in amino acids: CASSEASLDRGGF. The CDR3 region has the DNA TGTGCCAGCAGTGAAGCGAGTTTGGACAGGGGAGGCTTC. The rearrangement joins TRBV2 to TRBJ2-7; 9 bases fit TRBD1. CDR3 length: 13 residues. Per the germline V gene, CDR1 is SNHLY and CDR2 is FYNNEI.

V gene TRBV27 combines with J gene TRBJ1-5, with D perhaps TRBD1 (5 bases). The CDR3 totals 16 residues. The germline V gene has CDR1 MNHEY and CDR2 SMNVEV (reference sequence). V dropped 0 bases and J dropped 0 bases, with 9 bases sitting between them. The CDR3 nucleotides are TGTGCCAGCAGTTTATCGTCGGGGGATAGCAATCAGCCCCAGCATTTT. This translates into CASSLSSGDSNQPQHF.

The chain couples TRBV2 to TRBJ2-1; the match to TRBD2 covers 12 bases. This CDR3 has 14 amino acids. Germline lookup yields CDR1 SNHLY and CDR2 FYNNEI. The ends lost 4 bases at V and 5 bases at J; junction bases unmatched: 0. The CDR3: CASSGLAGDNEQFF. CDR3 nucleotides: TGTGCCAGCAGTGGACTAGCGGGAGACAATGAGCAGTTCTTC. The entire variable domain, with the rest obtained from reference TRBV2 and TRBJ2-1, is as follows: EPEVTQTPSHQVTQMGQEVILRCVPISNHLYFYWYRQILGQKVEFLVSFYNNEISEKSEIFDDQFSVERPDGSNFTLKIRSTKLEDSAMYFCASSGLAGDNEQFFGPGTRLTVL.